One sample yielded the 18 T cell receptor beta chains listed below, sequenced in a study of CD8 T cells in Susac syndrome. After extraction with the RNeasy kit, about 0.45 to 1 ug of the RNA was reverse transcribed using random hexamers. Each CDR3 protein is one row after TCRdb ran MiXCR on the immunoSEQ multiplex PCR reads. The data hold about 120,000 distinct CDR3 sequences, with roughly 91% observed a single time. Source material: CD4+ T cells from PBMCs. The receptors shown here come from a human donor in good health.

The rearrangement joins TRBV5-1 to TRBJ1-1, with a weak D call TRBD1 (6 bases). Germline V gene lookup returns CDR1 SGHRS and CDR2 YFSETQ. Trimming stripped 3 bases from V and 5 bases from J, with 14 bases between. This CDR3 contains 14 residues. CDR3 protein: CASSWNREVTEAFF. CDR3 DNA sequence: TGCGCCAGCAGCTGGAACAGGGAGGTGACTGAAGCTTTCTTT.

The chain carries TRBV2 and TRBJ2-7; tentatively, D is TRBD1 (6 bases). CDR3 size: 14 residues. Germline-derived CDR1 and CDR2 are SNHLY and FYNNEI. V was shortened by 2 bases and J by 3 bases, with 11 bases between the two germline ends. The CDR3 DNA sequence: TGTGCCAGCAGTGAAAGACAGGCCTACTACGAGCAGTACTTC. Translated: CASSERQAYYEQYF.

This sequence joins TRBV10-3 and TRBJ1-5; D gene ambiguous. The CDR3 covers 12 residues. Germline CDR1 ENHRY, CDR2 SYGVKD. V shed 0 bases and J shed 7 bases, with 4 bases lying between them. The CDR3 region is CAISESDQPQHF. CDR3 in DNA: TGTGCCATCAGTGAGTCGGACCAGCCCCAGCATTTT.

This chain uses TRBV29-1 with TRBJ1-1; D is uncertain. The CDR3 spans 11 residues. Looked up from germline, CDR1 is SQVTM and CDR2 is ANQGSEA. V was trimmed by 7 bases and J by 0 bases, leaving 6 bases between them. CDR3: CSAAMNTEAFF. The DNA for the CDR3 is TGCAGCGCGGCTATGAACACTGAAGCTTTCTTT.

V and J are TRBV12-3 or TRBV12-4 and TRBJ2-1; 7 positions match TRBD2. With V trimmed by 2 bases and J by 6 bases, 4 bases remained unmatched. CDR3 size: 14 residues. CDR3 protein: CASSLSGTINEQFF. The DNA for the CDR3 is TGTGCCAGCAGTTTAAGTGGGACTATCAATGAGCAGTTCTTC.

The CDR3 coding sequence is TGTGCCAGCAGCTTAAATGGGGGACAGACCCAGCATTTT. Translated, it gives CASSLNGGQTQHF. V and J are TRBV7-9 and TRBJ1-5, with 7 positions matching TRBD1. The CDR3 consists of 13 residues. From germline, CDR1 is SEHNR and CDR2 FQNEAQ (reference sequence). V dropped 2 bases and J dropped 11; count of bases not matched to a gene: 6.

The chain employs TRBV19 and TRBJ2-5; 11 nucleotides line up with TRBD2. This CDR3 has 18 amino acids. Germline assignment: CDR1 LNHDA and CDR2 SQIVND (reference sequence). With 3 bases clipped from V and 5 bases from J, the junction kept 14 bases outside the gene matches. The DNA for the CDR3 is TGTGCCAGTAGTATTGGGCTAGCGGGGGGAAAACGGGGGGAGACCCAGTACTTC. As protein: CASSIGLAGGKRGETQYF.

The V gene is TRBV27, the J gene TRBJ1-2, with D maybe TRBD1 (6 bases). CDR1 MNHEY and CDR2 SMNVEV come from the germline V gene (reference sequence). The CDR3 is 14 amino acids. Trimming cost V 8 bases and J 3 bases, with 16 bases left between them. The CDR3 region is CASRGRGADYGYTF. The CDR3 DNA is TGTGCCAGCCGCGGGCGGGGGGCCGACTATGGCTACACCTTC.

The CDR3 reads CASLIYRGNTEAFF. DNA for the CDR3: TGTGCCAGCCTTATTTACAGGGGGAACACTGAAGCTTTCTTT. The genes are TRBV6-6 and TRBJ1-1; 7 bases are a match to TRBD1. The CDR3 has 14 amino acids. V lost 8 bases and J lost 1; bases outside the gene matches: 7. CDR1 MNHNY and CDR2 SVGAGI come from the germline V gene (reference sequence).

The rearrangement joins TRBV10-3 to TRBJ1-2, with D tentatively TRBD1 (6 bases). Trimming took 7 bases from V and 4 from J, leaving 16 bases between them. CDR3 length equals 14 residues. Germline V lookup: CDR1 ENHRY, CDR2 SYGVKD. For the CDR3, the DNA is TGTGCCATCAAAGGAGAGTCAGGGGCCTATGGCTACACCTTC. Protein product: CAIKGESGAYGYTF.

This clonotype has only one observation. V is TRBV2 and J is TRBJ1-1; D uncertain. The CDR3 runs 13 residues. Germline V CDR1 and CDR2: SNHLY, FYNNEI. V dropped 2 bases and J dropped 1 base, with 5 bases sitting between them. The CDR3: CASSERWNTEAFF. The CDR3 region has the DNA TGTGCCAGCAGTGAACGCTGGAACACTGAAGCTTTCTTT.

This chain links TRBV9 with TRBJ1-1; possible D gene TRBD1, 5 bases. The CDR3 runs to 14 residues. The germline gives CDR1 SGDLS, CDR2 YYNGEE. The germline V and J ends were trimmed by 4 bases and 1 base, with 11 bases remaining between them. DNA for the CDR3: TGTGCCAGCAGCCCGGGACCTCAGAACACTGAAGCTTTCTTT. Translating it yields CASSPGPQNTEAFF.

The rearrangement joins TRBV13 to TRBJ2-1; D is unresolved. Germline V gene sequence: CDR1 PRHDT, CDR2 FYEKMQ (reference sequence). The CDR3 is 14 residues long. V was clipped by 5 bases and J by 0 bases, with 8 bases between them. The CDR3 spells CASSVQSSYNEQFF. The CDR3 bases are TGTGCCAGCAGCGTCCAGAGCTCCTACAATGAGCAGTTCTTC. The full variable domain, in which reference TRBV13 and TRBJ2-1 provide the parts outside the CDR3, is AAGVIQSPRHLIKEKRETATLKCYPIPRHDTVYWYQQGPGQDPQFLISFYEKMQSDKGSIPDRFSAQQFSDYHSELNMSSLELGDSALYFCASSVQSSYNEQFFGPGTRLTVL.

This clonotype appeared a single time. The chain employs TRBV7-9 and TRBJ2-1, with a tentative D call TRBD2 (6 bases). The CDR3 length is 17 residues. Germline V gene lookup returns CDR1 SEHNR and CDR2 FQNEAQ (reference sequence). The ends were cut back, 8 bases at V and 8 bases at J, with 28 bases in the middle. CDR3 region: CASALSVAGPGSDEQFF. DNA of the CDR3: TGTGCCAGCGCCCTCTCTGTCGCGGGACCTGGGTCCGATGAGCAGTTCTTC.

V gene TRBV4-1 combines with J gene TRBJ2-3; D call uncertain. Between the trimmed V and J ends, which lost 3 bases and 3 bases, there was a span of 4 bases. CDR3 length: 12 residues. The germline V gene encodes CDR1 MGHRA and CDR2 YSYEKL. CDR3: CASSQRTDTQYF. The CDR3, as DNA: TGCGCCAGCAGCCAGAGGACAGATACGCAGTATTTT.

The chain has TRBV9 and TRBJ2-5; 8 nucleotides align to TRBD1. V shed 4 bases, J shed 1 base, and the junction held 9 bases outside the gene matches. Germline V lookup: CDR1 SGDLS, CDR2 YYNGEE. There are 16 residues in the CDR3. For the CDR3, the DNA is TGTGCCAGCAGCCCTCGACAGGGGAAACTCCAAGAGACCCAGTACTTC. It translates to CASSPRQGKLQETQYF.

The chain has TRBV7-2 and TRBJ2-1; 9 positions agree with TRBD2. J gave up 3 bases and V 1 base, and 4 bases lay outside the gene matches. The germline V gene encodes CDR1 SGHTA and CDR2 FQGNSA. The CDR3 contains 16 residues. The CDR3 here is CASSLELAGFYNEQFF. CDR3 DNA sequence: TGTGCCAGCAGCTTAGAACTAGCGGGTTTCTACAATGAGCAGTTCTTC.

V and J are TRBV5-5 and TRBJ2-7; 14 positions match TRBD2. Germline loops: CDR1 SGHKS, CDR2 YYEKEE (reference sequence). This CDR3 has 13 amino acids. V shed 4 bases and J 12 bases; nucleotides not matched to a gene: 6. DNA of the CDR3: TGTGCCAGCAGCCTGGGGACTAGCGGGAGTTTGTACTTC. Its protein is CASSLGTSGSLYF.